The 17 T cell receptor beta chains below all came from one sample that was sequenced in a study of blood T cells in healthy people across ages. Next came a second PCR, run for about 6 to 12 cycles, which used a sample-barcoded 5' primer along with a J-beta primer mix. TCRdb reprocessed the 5' RACE reads via MiXCR and lists one record per CDR3 protein. The profile shows 700,000 to 900,000 distinct CDR3 sequences, roughly 25% of them singletons. A further study also used this sample, focusing on T cells of mothers and their children.

Sequencing input: blood. All receptors come from a boy under 18 in good health.

On this clonotype: This may come from a read error, since a much larger clone is one base off. V is TRBV14 and J is TRBJ2-1; D call uncertain. Germline CDR1 is SGHDN and CDR2 is FVKESK. V was shortened by 4 bases and J by 9 bases, with 13 bases between the two germline ends. There are 13 residues in the CDR3. CDR3 nucleotides: TGTGCCAGCAGCCCAGATAGAGGTAGTGAGCAGTTCTTC. This gives the protein CASSPDRGSEQFF.

The V and J genes are TRBV12-3 or TRBV12-4 and TRBJ2-7, with no clear D. Trimming took off 1 base at V and 9 bases at J, with 7 bases between the two ends. The CDR3 consists of 11 residues. CDR3 region: CASSLDGLQYF. Written as DNA, the CDR3 is TGTGCCAGCAGTTTAGACGGGCTGCAGTACTTC.

The V call is TRBV4-1, the J call TRBJ2-7, with 7 bases identical to TRBD1. CDR3 length: 14 amino acids. CDR1 and CDR2 from the germline V gene are MGHRA and YSYEKL. Trimming removed 7 bases from V and 0 bases from J; junction bases left unmatched: 6. CDR3 region: CASNPTGSSYEQYF. CDR3 DNA sequence: TGCGCCAGCAACCCGACAGGGAGCTCCTACGAGCAGTACTTC.

In this sample, this clonotype turned up a few times. The chain couples TRBV28 to TRBJ1-5; 7 bases are a match to TRBD1. CDR3 length: 16 residues. V trimming: 3 bases; J trimming: 1 base; junction bases outside the gene matches: 6. Looked up from germline, CDR1 is MDHEN and CDR2 is SYDVKM. The CDR3 region has the DNA TGTGCCAGCAGTTTGCCGACAGGGCCGAGCAATCAGCCCCAGCATTTT. It specifies CASSLPTGPSNQPQHF.

Only a few counts were recorded for this clonotype. The CDR3 nucleotides read TGTGCCAGCAGCACAGGGGGTGGGGGGCAGTTCTTC. Translation: CASSTGGGGQFF. V gene TRBV11-2 combines with J gene TRBJ2-5; TRBD1 matches 8 bases. The J call is doubtful: the DNA matches TRBJ2-1 better. The CDR3 runs to 12 residues. CDR1 is SGHAT, CDR2 FQNNGV, per germline.

The chain carries TRBV6-1 and TRBJ1-5; D unresolved. Germline CDR1 and CDR2: MNHNS and SASEGT. The germline V and J ends were trimmed by 5 bases and 7 bases, with 15 bases remaining between them. The CDR3 spans 14 residues. CDR3 in DNA: TGTGCCAGCAGTCCCATTGGCCAGTACCAGCCCCAGCATTTT. Protein: CASSPIGQYQPQHF.

This clonotype was seen more than once but under ten times. The conserved phenylalanine or tryptophan normally closing the CDR3 is absent here, so this likely arose from a read error. The CDR3 reads CASSAIQGNTEAFS. The DNA for the CDR3 is TGTGCCAGCAGCGCGATACAGGGGAACACTGAAGCTTTCTCT. This chain uses TRBV7-6 with TRBJ1-1; D is possibly TRBD1 (6 bases). Germline CDR1 is SGHVS and CDR2 is FNYEAQ. V shed 5 bases and J shed 1 base, with 11 bases lying between them. CDR3 size: 14 residues.

V usage is TRBV3-1 and J usage is TRBJ2-5, with 10 nucleotides matching TRBD2. Germline V gene sequence: CDR1 LGHDT, CDR2 YNNKEL (reference sequence). V was clipped by 4 bases and J by 5 bases; unmatched bases: 7. The CDR3 covers 15 residues. CDR3 region: CASSRKAGGRETQYF. In DNA, the CDR3 is TGTGCCAGCAGCCGGAAAGCGGGGGGGCGCGAGACCCAGTACTTC.

This clonotype was detected only a few times. The chain is built from TRBV29-1 and TRBJ1-1, with D maybe TRBD1 (5 bases). Looked up from germline, CDR1 is SQVTM and CDR2 is ANQGSEA. CDR3 size: 11 residues. The ends were cut back, 7 bases at V and 6 bases at J, with 12 bases in the middle. CDR3 loop: CSGTDSAEAFF. CDR3 nucleotide sequence: TGCAGCGGAACAGACAGCGCTGAAGCTTTCTTT.

The chain carries TRBV6-1 and TRBJ2-5; 8 bases align to TRBD2. V was clipped by 6 bases and J by 2 bases; unmatched bases: 14. The CDR3 is 17 amino acids. Looked up from germline, CDR1 is MNHNS and CDR2 is SASEGT. The CDR3 DNA follows: TGTGCCAGCAGCCTTCTCAGCAGCGGGGGATCGCAAGAGACCCAGTACTTC. Protein product: CASSLLSSGGSQETQYF.

The gene calls are TRBV5-1 and TRBJ2-2, with D perhaps TRBD1 (6 bases). The CDR3 loop spans 15 amino acids. Germline V gives CDR1 SGHRS, CDR2 YFSETQ. CDR3 bases: TGCGCTAGTAGGGCGCAGGGGTCTGCCACCGGGGAGCTGTTTTTT. Amino acid sequence: CASRAQGSATGELFF.

This clonotype was found a few times. The DNA for the CDR3 is TGTGCCAGCAGCCAAGGGGACCGGTACACCGGGGAGCTGTTTTTT. Translating gives CASSQGDRYTGELFF. V is TRBV3-1 and J is TRBJ2-2; D possibly uses TRBD1 or TRBD2 (5 bases each). Trimming removed 1 base at V and 3 bases at J, with 9 bases between. CDR3 size: 15 residues. Per germline, CDR1 LGHDT and CDR2 YNNKEL (reference sequence).

The V call is TRBV15, the J call TRBJ1-1, with TRBD1 as a possible D gene (5 bases). This CDR3 region has 13 residues. Germline CDR1 and CDR2: LNHNV and YYDKDF (reference sequence). V was shortened by 0 bases and J by 6 bases, with 8 bases between the two germline ends. CDR3 nucleotides: TGTGCCACCAGCAGAGATTGGGGCGCTGAAGCTTTCTTT. Translated: CATSRDWGAEAFF.

This chain's CDR3 is CASSYGRLAYNEQFF. CDR3 DNA sequence: TGTGCCAGCAGTTACGGTCGACTAGCCTACAATGAGCAGTTCTTC. The rearrangement uses TRBV6-6 and TRBJ2-1; TRBD2 might be the D (6 bases). The CDR3 loop spans 15 amino acids. The ends were cut back, 2 bases at V and 2 bases at J, with 10 bases in the middle. The germline V gene encodes CDR1 MNHNY and CDR2 SVGAGI (reference sequence).

This clonotype was seen repeatedly, ten times or more. CDR3 sequence reads: CASSLGRGPGETQYF. CDR3 nucleotides: TGCGCCAGCAGCTTGGGTCGGGGGCCGGGGGAGACCCAGTACTTC. This chain connects TRBV5-1 to TRBJ2-5, with D perhaps given as TRBD1 or TRBD2 (6 bases each). Germline V gene data show CDR1 as SGHRS and CDR2 as YFSETQ. V shed 0 bases and J shed 5 bases, with 14 bases lying between them. The CDR3 consists of 15 residues.

This clonotype occurred once. The chain recombines TRBV5-1 with TRBJ2-5; D is possibly TRBD2 (6 bases). V shed 6 bases and J shed 1 base, with 10 bases lying between them. CDR1 is SGHRS, CDR2 YFSETQ, per germline. CDR3 length equals 13 residues. This CDR3 is CASKWRVQETQYF. The CDR3 DNA sequence: TGCGCCAGCAAGTGGAGGGTCCAAGAGACCCAGTACTTC.

Concerning this clonotype itself: Here the CDR3 omits its conserved ending phenylalanine or tryptophan, so a read error is the likely source. CDR3: CSARVQGNTIYL. As DNA, the CDR3 is TGCAGTGCTAGAGTACAGGGAAACACCATATATCTT. The chain recombines TRBV20-1 with TRBJ1-3, with no clear D. CDR1 and CDR2 (germline): DFQATT, SNEGSKA (reference sequence). Trimming cost V 1 base and J 4 bases, with 5 bases left between them. The CDR3 length is 12 residues.